The 17 T cell receptor beta chains reported below all come from one sample, sequenced in a study of cytomegalovirus exposure and HLA in healthy donors. The PCR was carried out with 60 Vbeta primers and 13 Jbeta primers. Sequencing was performed with immunoSEQ multiplex PCR; in TCRdb, only in-frame clones are kept and a portion is missing. Here the sample spans around 130,000 clones, under 90% being singletons. Material: PBMCs. These receptors came from a woman aged 40 to 55 in good health and CMV-seronegative.

The chain has TRBV12-2 and TRBJ1-1; no check of the table's D call, TRBD1, against the DNA was made. TRBV12-2 is a recognized pseudogene. This CDR3 spans 19 amino acids. CDR3 in DNA: TGTGCAAGTCGCTTAGGATTTTGGGGGCAGTCTAAGATGAACACTGAAGCTTTCTTT. This translates into CASRLGFWGQSKMNTEAFF.

The chain carries TRBV2 and TRBJ1-1, with 8 bases that match TRBD1. Germline trimming cut 5 bases from V and 2 bases from J; bases unmatched to any gene: 7. In germline, CDR1 is SNHLY, CDR2 FYNNEI. The CDR3 totals 15 residues. The chain's CDR3 is CASSRVGTGNTEAFF. CDR3 DNA sequence: TGTGCCAGCAGTAGGGTTGGGACAGGTAACACTGAAGCTTTCTTT.

This sequence joins TRBV4-2 and TRBJ2-7; 9 bases fit TRBD2. Germline CDR1 reads LGHNA; CDR2 reads YNFKEQ. V dropped 1 base and J dropped 5; count of bases not matched to a gene: 9. CDR3 size: 16 residues. CDR3 sequence reads: CASSQGLREGTNEQYF. The CDR3 nucleotides read TGTGCCAGCAGCCAAGGGTTGCGGGAGGGCACCAACGAGCAGTACTTC.

The chain links TRBV9 to TRBJ2-7; 7 nucleotides agree with TRBD2. CDR1 and CDR2 (germline): SGDLS, YYNGEE. The junction had 10 bases not matched to a gene; V was cut back by 4 bases and J by 0 bases. The CDR3 spans 16 residues. The DNA of the CDR3 is TGTGCCAGCAGCTCCCCTGGGGGACTAAGCTCCTACGAGCAGTACTTC. This gives the protein CASSSPGGLSSYEQYF.

This chain joins TRBV10-3 and TRBJ1-6, with D possibly TRBD1 on 6 matching bases. The length of the CDR3 is 16 residues. The germline V and J ends were trimmed by 0 bases and 5 bases, with 11 bases remaining between them. The germline CDR1 and CDR2 sequences are ENHRY and SYGVKD. The CDR3 region is CAISESLQGDNSPLHF. Here the CDR3 DNA reads TGTGCCATCAGTGAGTCTTTACAGGGTGATAATTCACCCCTCCACTTT.

V and J are TRBV19 and TRBJ1-5; 8 positions match TRBD1. The CDR3 runs to 14 residues. Germline loops: CDR1 LNHDA, CDR2 SQIVND (reference sequence). After removal of 5 bases from V and 4 bases from J, the junction contained 4 bases not matched to a gene. CDR3 region: CASSADRANQPQHF. CDR3 nucleotides: TGTGCCAGTAGTGCGGACAGGGCGAATCAGCCCCAGCATTTT. Full variable domain (outside the CDR3, taken from reference TRBV19 and TRBJ1-5): DGGITQSPKYLFRKEGQNVTLSCEQNLNHDAMYWYRQDPGQGLRLIYYSQIVNDFQKGDIAEGYSVSREKKESFPLTVTSAQKNPTAFYLCASSADRANQPQHFGDGTRLSIL.

This chain links TRBV7-9 with TRBJ2-2; D might be TRBD1 (6 bases). CDR1 and CDR2 from the germline V gene are SEHNR and FQNEAQ (reference sequence). With 1 base removed from V and 0 bases from J, the gap between germline ends came to 6 bases. CDR3 length: 15 residues. The CDR3 spells CASSLDRANTGELFF. The DNA for the CDR3 is TGTGCCAGCAGCTTAGACAGGGCGAACACCGGGGAGCTGTTTTTT.

The chain joins TRBV15 to TRBJ1-5; tentatively, D is TRBD1 (5 bases). Germline-derived CDR1 and CDR2 are LNHNV and YYDKDF (reference sequence). The CDR3 consists of 15 residues. Trimming took 8 bases from V and 4 from J, leaving 18 bases between them. The CDR3 here is CATLRDFGQNQPQHF. CDR3 coding DNA: TGTGCCACCCTTCGGGACTTCGGGCAAAATCAGCCCCAGCATTTT.

This chain uses TRBV5-6 with TRBJ2-7, with 7 bases that match TRBD2. The junction had 10 bases not matched to a gene; V was cut back by 4 bases and J by 6 bases. Germline V gives CDR1 SGHDT, CDR2 YYEEEE. The CDR3 extends over 14 amino acids. In nucleotides, the CDR3 is TGTGCCAGCAGCCCCGGACTAGAAGGTGGCGAGCAGTACTTC. Translating it yields CASSPGLEGGEQYF.

The chain is built from TRBV28 and TRBJ1-3, with a possible D match to TRBD1 (5 bases). The CDR3 sequence is 16 residues long. Germline V gene lookup returns CDR1 MDHEN and CDR2 SYDVKM. Trimming cost V 7 bases and J 4 bases, with 20 bases left between them. The CDR3 loop is CASTNSGTQDGNTIYF. In DNA form, the CDR3 reads TGTGCCAGCACTAACTCCGGGACTCAGGACGGAAACACCATATATTTT.

This clone was detected once. V is TRBV5-1 and J is TRBJ2-7; 9 nucleotides align to TRBD1. V shed 4 bases and J 5 bases; nucleotides not matched to a gene: 7. Germline V gene sequence: CDR1 SGHRS, CDR2 YFSETQ. This CDR3 has 14 amino acids. The CDR3 is CASSQGQGIDEQYF. The CDR3 DNA reads as TGCGCCAGCAGCCAGGGACAGGGTATCGACGAGCAGTACTTC.

This clone was observed a few times. V is TRBV12-5 and J is TRBJ1-5; the D is unclear. Germline CDR1 LGHNT, CDR2 FRNRAP. The CDR3 is 16 amino acids. Trimming stripped 3 bases from V and 2 bases from J, with 14 bases between. The CDR3 bases are TGTGCTAGTGGTTTTGCTTTAGGCGGGCGCAATCAGCCCCAGCATTTT. Encoded protein: CASGFALGGRNQPQHF.

The chain's CDR3 is CASSQVQSYEQYF. Written as DNA, the CDR3 is TGCGCCAGCAGCCAGGTACAGTCCTACGAGCAGTACTTC. The genes are TRBV4-1 and TRBJ2-7; unclear D gene. This CDR3 comprises 13 residues. CDR1 is MGHRA, CDR2 YSYEKL, per germline. V dropped 3 bases and J dropped 1 base, with 7 bases sitting between them.

The rearrangement joins TRBV7-2 to TRBJ2-1; no firm D call. Germline CDR1 reads SGHTA; CDR2 reads FQGNSA. The CDR3 is 14 amino acids. V was cut by 1 base and J by 7 bases, with 11 bases left in between. The CDR3: CASSLGAPRNEQFF. The CDR3 bases are TGTGCCAGCAGCTTAGGGGCGCCCAGAAATGAGCAGTTCTTC.

V is TRBV6-5 and J is TRBJ2-1; 13 nucleotides match TRBD2. The CDR3 covers 15 residues. The ends lost 2 bases at V and 7 bases at J; junction bases unmatched: 2. The germline gives CDR1 MNHEY, CDR2 SVGAGI. CDR3 region: CASSYTSGGGNEQFF. In nucleotides, the CDR3 is TGTGCCAGCAGTTACACTAGCGGGGGGGGAAATGAGCAGTTCTTC.

The V call is TRBV5-1, the J call TRBJ2-3, with TRBD2 as a possible D gene (6 bases). The CDR3 sequence is 16 residues long. From germline, CDR1 is SGHRS and CDR2 YFSETQ. V dropped 6 bases and J dropped 3 bases, with 20 bases sitting between them. The CDR3, as DNA: TGCGCCAGCACCCCGACCGGCGGGATCGTAACAGATACGCAGTATTTT. Translating it yields CASTPTGGIVTDTQYF.

The rearrangement joins TRBV27 to TRBJ2-1; 8 bases fit TRBD1. V gave up 8 bases and J gave up 4 bases; unmatched junction bases: 7. The CDR3 is 14 amino acids. Germline V gene data show CDR1 as MNHEY and CDR2 as SMNVEV (reference sequence). CDR3 nucleotides: TGTGCCAGCGTTCGGACAGGGCGATACAATGAGCAGTTCTTC. This gives the protein CASVRTGRYNEQFF.